Presented here are 26 T cell receptor beta chains from one specimen sequenced in a study of response to subunit inactivated influenza vaccine. Using its own MiXCR run on the RT-PCR reads, TCRdb lists one record per CDR3 protein. The sample has 450,000 to 550,000 distinct CDR3 sequences, less than 30% seen once. The sequencing used CD4+ T cells sorted from PBMCs, collected roughly 5 days after vaccination. These receptor sequences come from a man over 45 who received an inactivated influenza vaccine.

This clonotype was found a few times. This chain joins TRBV12-2 and TRBJ2-5; TRBD1 is the table's D call and was not checked against the DNA. TRBV12-2 is described as a pseudogene. The CDR3 loop spans 15 amino acids. The CDR3 coding sequence is TGTGCAAGTCGCCGCCCCCGGCGGGCCCAAGAGACCCAGTACTTC. Translation gives CASRRPRRAQETQYF.

This clonotype was found a few times. This chain links TRBV20-1 with TRBJ2-5; 11 bases map to TRBD2. Germline CDR1 is DFQATT and CDR2 is SNEGSKA (reference sequence). CDR3 length: 15 amino acids. V shed 1 base, J shed 1 base, and the junction held 2 bases outside the gene matches. The CDR3 reads CSARAGLAVQETQYF. In DNA, the CDR3 is TGCAGTGCTAGAGCGGGACTAGCGGTCCAAGAGACCCAGTACTTC.

The chain links TRBV29-1 to TRBJ2-2; 7 positions agree with TRBD1. Germline lookup yields CDR1 SQVTM and CDR2 ANQGSEA. The CDR3 contains 14 residues. V was pared by 6 bases and J by 4 bases, with 8 bases of the junction left unmatched. The CDR3 sequence: CSVFQGGPTGELFF. The CDR3 nucleotides read TGCAGCGTGTTTCAAGGGGGCCCCACCGGGGAGCTGTTTTTT.

CDR3 in amino acids: CASTVWRTSNYGYTF. The CDR3, as DNA: TGTGCCAGCACCGTGTGGAGGACAAGCAACTATGGCTACACCTTC. This chain links TRBV2 with TRBJ1-2; perhaps TRBD1 as D (5 bases). Germline CDR1 SNHLY, CDR2 FYNNEI. CDR3 length: 15 residues. The V end lost 7 bases, the J end lost 2 bases, and 17 bases lay between the germline ends.

The J gene is TRBJ2-1, the V gene TRBV7-8; 7 nucleotides line up with TRBD2. V gave up 4 bases and J gave up 0 bases; unmatched junction bases: 6. The CDR3 totals 16 residues. CDR1 and CDR2 from the germline V gene are SGHVS and FQNEAQ. The DNA for the CDR3 is TGTGCCAGCAGCTGGATCCGCGGGGGCTCCTACAATGAGCAGTTCTTC. Amino acids: CASSWIRGGSYNEQFF.

This clonotype was picked up many times. The rearrangement links TRBV12-3 or TRBV12-4 to TRBJ1-1; no clear D. V shed 4 bases and J shed 4 bases, with 7 bases lying between them. CDR3 length equals 12 residues. CDR3 loop: CASSSRGTEAFF. CDR3 nucleotide sequence: TGTGCCAGCAGTTCACGAGGCACTGAAGCTTTCTTT.

In this sample, this clonotype turned up many times. The chain employs TRBV10-1 and TRBJ2-2; TRBD1 is a possible D gene (6 bases). The V and J ends lost 6 bases and 0 bases respectively, with 11 bases between them. Per the germline V gene, CDR1 is WNHNN and CDR2 is SYGVQD (reference sequence). The CDR3 sequence is 15 residues long. The CDR3 DNA follows: TGCGCCAGCAGCGCCGCAGGGGCGAACACCGGGGAGCTGTTTTTT. Translation: CASSAAGANTGELFF.

The table lists this clonotype with a few counts. The chain joins TRBV7-8 to TRBJ2-3; D gene uncertain. Germline V gene lookup returns CDR1 SGHVS and CDR2 FQNEAQ. CDR3 length equals 15 residues. V lost 2 bases and J lost 0, with 9 bases in between. The CDR3 DNA reads TGTGCCAGCAGCTTACGCCGGGTTAGCACAGATACGCAGTATTTT. It translates to CASSLRRVSTDTQYF.

The genes are TRBV9 and TRBJ2-1, with a tentative D call TRBD2 (7 bases). From germline, CDR1 is SGDLS and CDR2 YYNGEE. The CDR3 sequence is 13 residues long. Between the trimmed V and J ends, which lost 4 bases and 8 bases, there was a span of 13 bases. This CDR3 is CASSRQGGDEQFF. As DNA, the CDR3 is TGTGCCAGCAGCAGACAAGGGGGGGATGAGCAGTTCTTC.

In this sample, this clonotype turned up a few times. This rearrangement joins TRBV7-9 to TRBJ2-3; D possibly corresponds to TRBD1 (6 bases). This CDR3 comprises 16 residues. V lost 5 bases and J 2 bases, leaving 17 bases between the germline ends. Per the germline V gene, CDR1 is SEHNR and CDR2 is FQNEAQ (reference sequence). The DNA for the CDR3 is TGTGCCAGCAGCGTAGACAGGTCCCTAACCACAGATACGCAGTATTTT. It codes for CASSVDRSLTTDTQYF.

This rearrangement joins TRBV5-1 to TRBJ1-5; 8 bases match TRBD1. The V gene end was trimmed by 0 bases and the J gene end by 1 base; junction bases not matched to a gene: 3. Germline lookup yields CDR1 SGHRS and CDR2 YFSETQ. The CDR3 contains 16 residues. CDR3 sequence (DNA): TGCGCCAGCAGCTTGGGGGCAGGGGGCAGCAATCAGCCCCAGCATTTT. Translated: CASSLGAGGSNQPQHF.

This rearrangement joins TRBV20-1 to TRBJ1-1, with D possibly matching TRBD1 (5 bases). With 5 bases removed from V and 0 bases from J, the gap between germline ends came to 16 bases. Germline V gene sequence: CDR1 DFQATT, CDR2 SNEGSKA (reference sequence). This CDR3 has 15 amino acids. The CDR3 sequence: CSASPPGGVNTEAFF. CDR3 nucleotides: TGCAGTGCTTCACCCCCGGGGGGGGTGAACACTGAAGCTTTCTTT.

The chain links TRBV4-3 to TRBJ2-3, with D unresolved. With 0 bases removed from V and 0 bases from J, the gap between germline ends came to 4 bases. This CDR3 region has 14 residues. The germline gives CDR1 LGHNA, CDR2 YSLEER. CDR3 protein: CASSQEYSTDTQYF. The CDR3 DNA reads TGCGCCAGCAGCCAAGAGTACAGCACAGATACGCAGTATTTT.

This rearrangement joins TRBV27 to TRBJ2-7; D remains unclear. The V end lost 6 bases, the J end lost 1 base, and 13 bases lay between the germline ends. The CDR3 length is 14 residues. Per the germline V gene, CDR1 is MNHEY and CDR2 is SMNVEV (reference sequence). In nucleotides, the CDR3 is TGTGCCAGCAGCCCACCGCCCTTTTCCTACGAGCAGTACTTC. Protein: CASSPPPFSYEQYF.

The chain combines TRBV28 with TRBJ2-7, with D perhaps assigned TRBD1 or TRBD2 (5 bases each). Germline V CDR1 and CDR2: MDHEN, SYDVKM. The CDR3 length is 11 residues. Trimming took off 3 bases at V and 7 bases at J, with 7 bases between the two ends. CDR3: CASSFEGEQYF. The CDR3 DNA reads as TGTGCCAGCAGTTTCGAGGGGGAGCAGTACTTC.

V gene TRBV6-1 combines with J gene TRBJ1-5; D gene uncertain. The CDR3 runs 14 residues. Between the trimmed V and J ends, which lost 7 bases and 2 bases, there was a span of 12 bases. Germline CDR1 is MNHNS and CDR2 is SASEGT. CDR3 sequence: CASMTLMGNQPQHF. Written as DNA, the CDR3 is TGTGCCAGCATGACTTTAATGGGCAATCAGCCCCAGCATTTT.

This clonotype was picked up a small number of times. The V call is TRBV6-5, the J call TRBJ1-2; D uncertain. The germline CDR1 and CDR2 sequences are MNHEY and SVGAGI. The CDR3 sequence is 16 residues long. V was clipped by 0 bases and J by 1 base, with 12 bases between them. The CDR3 bases are TGTGCCAGCAGTTACTCCCCCCAAACAAGTAACTATGGCTACACCTTC. Residues: CASSYSPQTSNYGYTF.

The chain recombines TRBV3-1 with TRBJ2-3; D gene ambiguous. The CDR3 is made up of 14 amino acids. Germline CDR1 LGHDT, CDR2 YNNKEL (reference sequence). Trimming took 3 bases from V and 3 from J, leaving 10 bases between them. As DNA, the CDR3 is TGTGCCAGCAGCCACGGCAGGTTAACAGATACGCAGTATTTT. Its protein is CASSHGRLTDTQYF.

In its sample, this clonotype was seen a few times. The J gene is TRBJ2-2, the V gene TRBV18; a weak D match, TRBD1 (6 bases). This CDR3 has 14 residues. V was shortened by 7 bases and J by 4 bases, with 13 bases between the two germline ends. Germline loops: CDR1 KGHSH, CDR2 LQKENI. The CDR3, as DNA: TGTGCCAGCTTTTCCGGGACAACCACCGGGGAGCTGTTTTTT. Translating gives CASFSGTTTGELFF.

There are many counts of this clonotype. This chain uses TRBV12-3 or TRBV12-4 with TRBJ1-5, with a possible D match to TRBD1 (5 bases). This CDR3 contains 14 residues. Trimming removed 3 bases from V and 3 bases from J, with 9 bases in between. CDR3 sequence reads: CASSLGGVNQPQHF. The CDR3 coding sequence is TGTGCCAGCAGTTTGGGAGGGGTCAATCAGCCCCAGCATTTT.

This clonotype has more than one count but fewer than ten. V gene TRBV20-1 combines with J gene TRBJ2-7; D perhaps matches TRBD1 (5 bases). Between the trimmed V and J ends, which lost 0 bases and 4 bases, there was a span of 16 bases. CDR3 length: 15 amino acids. Looked up from germline, CDR1 is DFQATT and CDR2 is SNEGSKA (reference sequence). CDR3 sequence (DNA): TGCAGTGCTAGAGAGGGCAGGGCCGCCGGATACGAGCAGTACTTC. It encodes CSAREGRAAGYEQYF.

The J gene is TRBJ2-5, the V gene TRBV7-2, with D perhaps matching TRBD1 (5 bases). V shed 3 bases and J shed 4 bases, with 9 bases lying between them. In germline, CDR1 is SGHTA, CDR2 FQGNSA. The CDR3 is 13 residues long. The CDR3 DNA reads as TGTGCCAGCAGCTTGGGGCAGGTAGAGACCCAGTACTTC. The encoded protein is CASSLGQVETQYF. Looking up the rest from reference TRBV7-2 and TRBJ2-5 gives the full variable domain: GAGVSQSPSNKVTEKGKDVELRCDPISGHTALYWYRQSLGQGLEFLIYFQGNSAPDKSGLPSDRFSAERTGGSVSTLTIQRTQQEDSAVYLCASSLGQVETQYFGPGTRLLVL.

V and J are TRBV9 and TRBJ2-7, with 11 positions matching TRBD1. In germline, CDR1 is SGDLS, CDR2 YYNGEE. The CDR3 consists of 15 residues. Germline trimming cut 2 bases from V and 4 bases from J; bases unmatched to any gene: 5. The CDR3, as DNA: TGTGCCAGCAGCGTTGGACAGGGGGCTCGGTACGAGCAGTACTTC. It specifies CASSVGQGARYEQYF.

This clonotype was seen a handful of times. The V and J genes are TRBV10-3 and TRBJ2-1; TRBD2 aligns across 7 bases. Germline-derived CDR1 and CDR2 are ENHRY and SYGVKD. J lost 0 bases, V lost 11 bases, and 13 bases had no gene match. CDR3 length equals 16 residues. Written as DNA, the CDR3 is TGTGCCGCCAGATCACCGGGGGGATCCTCCTACAATGAGCAGTTCTTC. As protein: CAARSPGGSSYNEQFF.

V and J are TRBV24-1 and TRBJ2-3; D uncertain. Deletions cut 4 bases from V and 6 bases from J, with 13 bases between. CDR1 and CDR2 (germline): KGHDR, SFDVKD. The CDR3 covers 14 residues. CDR3 bases: TGTGCCACCAGTGAGCAGACCAGCAAGGATACGCAGTATTTT. Encoded protein: CATSEQTSKDTQYF.

The chain couples TRBV9 to TRBJ2-6; the D gene is possibly TRBD1 (5 bases). The length of the CDR3 is 15 residues. Trimming took 4 bases from V and 2 from J, leaving 10 bases between them. CDR1 and CDR2 from the germline V gene are SGDLS and YYNGEE. The CDR3 protein is CASSTQGTGANVLTF. In DNA form, the CDR3 reads TGTGCCAGCAGCACCCAGGGCACTGGGGCCAACGTCCTGACTTTC.